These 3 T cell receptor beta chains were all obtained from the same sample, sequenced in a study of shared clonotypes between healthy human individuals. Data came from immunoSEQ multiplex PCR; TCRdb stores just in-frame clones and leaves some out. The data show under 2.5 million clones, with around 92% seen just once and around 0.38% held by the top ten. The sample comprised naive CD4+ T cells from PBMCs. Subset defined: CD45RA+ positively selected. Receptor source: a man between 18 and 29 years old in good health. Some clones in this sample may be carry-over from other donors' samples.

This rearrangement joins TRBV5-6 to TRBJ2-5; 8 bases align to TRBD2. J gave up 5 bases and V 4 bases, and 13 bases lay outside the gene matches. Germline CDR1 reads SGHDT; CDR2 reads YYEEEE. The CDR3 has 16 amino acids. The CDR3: CASSPGGVTGLETQYF. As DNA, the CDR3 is TGTGCCAGCAGCCCGGGGGGGGTGACCGGGCTGGAGACCCAGTACTTC.

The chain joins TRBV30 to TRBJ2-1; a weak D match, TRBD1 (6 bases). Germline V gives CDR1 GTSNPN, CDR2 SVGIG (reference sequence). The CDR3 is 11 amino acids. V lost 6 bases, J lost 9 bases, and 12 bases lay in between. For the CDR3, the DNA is TGTGCCTGCACTGCAGGGGTTGAGCAGTTCTTC. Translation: CACTAGVEQFF.

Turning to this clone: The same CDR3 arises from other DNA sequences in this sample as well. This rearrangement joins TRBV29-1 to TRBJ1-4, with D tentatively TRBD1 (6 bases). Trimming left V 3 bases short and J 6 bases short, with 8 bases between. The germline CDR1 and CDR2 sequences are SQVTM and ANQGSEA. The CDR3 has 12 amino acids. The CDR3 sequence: CSVEGADEKLFF. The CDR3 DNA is TGCAGCGTTGAGGGGGCTGATGAAAAACTGTTTTTT.